Presented here are 27 T cell receptor beta chains from one specimen sequenced in a study of vaccination and CD4 T cells after COVID-19. An Oncomine TCR Beta short-read assay was used to sequence the DNA from cultured CD4+ T cells. TCRdb reanalysed the PCR reads using MiXCR and keeps one entry per CDR3 protein. The sample yields roughly 10,000 distinct CDR3 sequences, approximately 52% seen once. No antigen has been identified for these receptors. Treatment specified: approximately nine-day PBMC culture with coronavirus spike peptide pools or control peptides (ViraFEST assay). Material: CD4+ T cells from blood, cultured in vitro. These receptors all come from a human donor who had recovered from COVID-19.

There are a few counts of this clonotype. The chain has TRBV20-1 and TRBJ2-7, with D perhaps TRBD1 (6 bases). Germline V gene data show CDR1 as DFQATT and CDR2 as SNEGSKA (reference sequence). V lost 5 bases and J 5 bases, leaving 22 bases between the germline ends. The CDR3 runs 15 residues. The CDR3 DNA sequence: TGCAGTGCTCAGGCTATCGGGACATCCTTCCACGAGCAGTACTTC. Protein product: CSAQAIGTSFHEQYF.

This clonotype was recorded a few times. The chain is built from TRBV6-1 and TRBJ1-2, with D uncertain. The V gene lost 3 bases and the J gene lost 4 bases, with 9 bases spanning the gap. The CDR3 has 13 amino acids. Germline V gene lookup returns CDR1 MNHNS and CDR2 SASEGT. As DNA, the CDR3 is TGTGCCAGCAGTGAGGGTCGGCTCTATGGCTACACCTTC. Its translation is CASSEGRLYGYTF.

The CDR3 region has the DNA TGTGCCAGCAGCCGGACAGGCGAAGCTTTCTTT. Its translation: CASSRTGEAFF. V gene TRBV7-9 combines with J gene TRBJ1-1; 7 nucleotides line up with TRBD1. V lost 5 bases to trimming and J lost 8 bases; unmatched junction nucleotides: 2. Looked up from germline, CDR1 is SEHNR and CDR2 is FQNEAQ (reference sequence). The CDR3 extends over 11 amino acids.

This chain uses TRBV27 with TRBJ1-2, with D maybe TRBD1 (5 bases). The germline gives CDR1 MNHEY, CDR2 SMNVEV (reference sequence). Trimming cost V 3 bases and J 1 base, with 6 bases left between them. The CDR3 is made up of 13 amino acids. The CDR3 DNA follows: TGTGCCAGCAGTTTCAGGGTTAACTATGGCTACACCTTC. This encodes CASSFRVNYGYTF.

This clonotype came up a few times. The chain is built from TRBV24-1 and TRBJ1-3, with a possible D match to TRBD1 (6 bases). Germline assignment: CDR1 KGHDR and CDR2 SFDVKD. V lost 4 bases, J lost 8 bases, and 14 bases lay in between. This CDR3 contains 14 residues. CDR3 sequence: CATSESGVQDTIYF. The CDR3 region has the DNA TGTGCCACCAGTGAGTCAGGGGTTCAGGACACCATATATTTT.

V and J are TRBV2 and TRBJ1-2; 8 nucleotides line up with TRBD1. The CDR3 spans 14 residues. From germline, CDR1 is SNHLY and CDR2 FYNNEI. V dropped 6 bases and J dropped 2; count of bases not matched to a gene: 5. The CDR3 reads CASRTRTGNYGYTF. The CDR3 DNA is TGTGCCAGCAGAACAAGGACAGGGAACTATGGCTACACCTTC.

This clonotype was seen more than once but under ten times. The chain links TRBV7-2 to TRBJ2-2, with D unresolved. The CDR3 has 14 amino acids. The ends were cut back, 2 bases at V and 1 base at J, with 5 bases in the middle. Germline CDR1 SGHTA, CDR2 FQGNSA. In DNA form, the CDR3 reads TGTGCCAGCAGCTTAAGACAGAACACCGGGGAGCTGTTTTTT. Its translation: CASSLRQNTGELFF.

This sequence joins TRBV12-3 or TRBV12-4 and TRBJ2-7; TRBD1 might be the D (5 bases). V dropped 6 bases and J dropped 1 base, with 16 bases sitting between them. The CDR3 has 15 residues. The CDR3 sequence is CASRGLTYSSYEQYF. As DNA, the CDR3 is TGTGCCAGCAGGGGGCTTACTTATAGTTCCTACGAGCAGTACTTC.

This clonotype rates as medium-sized (0.01 to 0.1%). The genes are TRBV7-9 and TRBJ2-7; D is ambiguous. Trimming shortened V by 7 bases and J by 7 bases, and 17 bases separated the two germline ends. Germline V gene sequence: CDR1 SEHNR, CDR2 FQNEAQ (reference sequence). The CDR3 extends over 13 amino acids. CDR3: CASNRLAAEEQYF. The CDR3 coding sequence is TGTGCCAGCAATAGACTCGCAGCAGAGGAGCAGTACTTC.

The chain is built from TRBV18 and TRBJ2-7, with D unresolved. Trimming pared 0 bases from V and 3 bases from J, leaving 18 bases between. CDR3 size: 17 residues. From germline, CDR1 is KGHSH and CDR2 LQKENI. The CDR3 here is CASSPPGLASNRYEQYF. The CDR3 region has the DNA TGTGCCAGCTCACCACCCGGGTTGGCTTCGAACCGCTACGAGCAGTACTTC.

This chain links TRBV24-1 with TRBJ2-3; maybe TRBD1 (6 bases). The V gene lost 6 bases and the J gene lost 2 bases, with 14 bases spanning the gap. The CDR3 has 15 amino acids. Germline V CDR1 and CDR2: KGHDR, SFDVKD. This CDR3 is CATSNPGQITDTQYF. In nucleotides, the CDR3 is TGTGCCACCAGTAATCCCGGACAGATCACAGATACGCAGTATTTT.

This clonotype turned up a few times. The chain joins TRBV15 to TRBJ1-2; no clear D. With 0 bases removed from V and 4 bases from J, the gap between germline ends came to 9 bases. Germline assignment: CDR1 LNHNV and CDR2 YYDKDF (reference sequence). This CDR3 has 14 residues. The CDR3 region is CATSRDGVSYGYTF. In nucleotides, the CDR3 is TGTGCCACCAGCAGAGATGGAGTGAGCTATGGCTACACCTTC. Complete variable domain (other parts from reference TRBV15 and TRBJ1-2): DAMVIQNPRYQVTQFGKPVTLSCSQTLNHNVMYWYQQKSSQAPKLLFHYYDKDFNNEADTPDNFQSRRPNTSFCFLDIRSPGLGDTAMYLCATSRDGVSYGYTFGSGTRLTVV.

The chain has TRBV10-1 and TRBJ2-7; 11 bases map to TRBD1. This CDR3 contains 13 residues. V lost 5 bases to trimming and J lost 9 bases; unmatched junction nucleotides: 6. CDR1 and CDR2 from the germline V gene are WNHNN and SYGVQD (reference sequence). The CDR3 DNA is TGCGCCAGCAGTTCCTCCGGGACAGGGGGGCAGTACTTC. Translation: CASSSSGTGGQYF.

This chain uses TRBV4-1 with TRBJ1-2; no reliable D call. CDR3 size: 13 residues. CDR1 is MGHRA and CDR2 is YSYEKL in the germline V gene. The ends were cut back, 5 bases at V and 0 bases at J, with 7 bases in the middle. CDR3 residues: CASSIGANYGYTF. The CDR3 region has the DNA TGCGCCAGCAGCATCGGTGCTAACTATGGCTACACCTTC.

The chain recombines TRBV7-6 with TRBJ2-1, with TRBD1 identical over 7 bases. J was trimmed by 6 bases and V by 5 bases; bases with no gene match: 7. This CDR3 spans 14 amino acids. CDR1 and CDR2 from the germline V gene are SGHVS and FNYEAQ. The CDR3 reads CASSMGQKGNEQFF. The CDR3 coding sequence is TGTGCCAGCAGCATGGGACAGAAAGGCAATGAGCAGTTCTTC.

Only one count was recorded for this clonotype. V and J are TRBV11-2 and TRBJ2-7; tentative D call: TRBD2 (6 bases). V lost 1 base to trimming and J lost 3 bases, with 10 bases between them. Per the germline V gene, CDR1 is SGHAT and CDR2 is FQNNGV. The length of the CDR3 is 14 residues. The CDR3 here is CASSLAGSGYEQYF. CDR3 DNA: TGTGCCAGCAGCTTAGCCGGTAGCGGCTACGAGCAGTACTTC.

The chain recombines TRBV11-2 with TRBJ2-7, with TRBD1 matching 8 bases. This CDR3 spans 15 amino acids. Germline lookup yields CDR1 SGHAT and CDR2 FQNNGV. V shed 4 bases, J shed 4 bases, and the junction held 9 bases outside the gene matches. CDR3 sequence: CASSSVTGAVYEQYF. DNA of the CDR3: TGTGCCAGCAGCTCCGTGACAGGGGCTGTATACGAGCAGTACTTC.

The V gene is TRBV7-2, the J gene TRBJ2-1; D possibly uses TRBD1 or TRBD2 (5 bases each). This CDR3 has 13 residues. Trimming pared 0 bases from V and 10 bases from J, leaving 10 bases between. The germline gives CDR1 SGHTA, CDR2 FQGNSA. CDR3 DNA sequence: TGTGCCAGCAGCTTAGCCCCGGGGCAGGAGCAGTTCTTC. Translation gives CASSLAPGQEQFF.

This clonotype showed up just a few times. This rearrangement joins TRBV6-5 to TRBJ2-2; D is ambiguous. Germline assignment: CDR1 MNHEY and CDR2 SVGAGI. The CDR3 covers 16 residues. V was cut by 4 bases and J by 1 base, with 13 bases left in between. DNA of the CDR3: TGTGCCAGCAGTTGGGGTCTGGCGAAGAACACCGGGGAGCTGTTTTTT. Encoded protein: CASSWGLAKNTGELFF.

In this sample, this clonotype turned up a few times. The V and J genes are TRBV7-9 and TRBJ2-7, with 7 positions matching TRBD2. V lost 5 bases, J lost 4 bases, and 8 bases stayed unmatched. Germline lookup yields CDR1 SEHNR and CDR2 FQNEAQ (reference sequence). CDR3 size: 14 residues. The CDR3 loop reads CASSHRLAGYEQYF. The CDR3 DNA reads as TGTGCCAGCAGCCACCGACTAGCAGGGTACGAGCAGTACTTC.

This chain uses TRBV7-8 with TRBJ2-3; 9 bases map to TRBD2. J gave up 9 bases and V 4 bases, and 8 bases lay outside the gene matches. This CDR3 region has 14 residues. Germline V gives CDR1 SGHVS, CDR2 FQNEAQ. The CDR3 loop reads CASSSGLARITQYF. The CDR3 nucleotides are TGTGCCAGCAGCTCGGGACTAGCCCGCATCACGCAGTATTTT.

In its sample, this clonotype is large. The gene calls are TRBV9 and TRBJ2-3; D ambiguous. The V gene lost 4 bases and the J gene lost 3 bases, with 6 bases spanning the gap. The CDR3 has 12 amino acids. The germline V gene encodes CDR1 SGDLS and CDR2 YYNGEE. CDR3: CASSTQTDTQYF. As DNA, the CDR3 is TGTGCCAGCAGCACACAAACAGATACGCAGTATTTT.

The rearrangement joins TRBV30 to TRBJ2-2; tentative D call: TRBD1 (6 bases). The CDR3 is 13 residues long. The V end was cut by 3 bases, the J end by 4 bases, with 9 bases between. The germline CDR1 and CDR2 sequences are GTSNPN and SVGIG (reference sequence). CDR3 protein: CAWRVRGTGELFF. CDR3 DNA sequence: TGTGCCTGGAGGGTCAGGGGCACCGGGGAGCTGTTTTTT.

The gene calls are TRBV7-6 and TRBJ2-3, with D tentatively TRBD1 (5 bases). This CDR3 region has 15 residues. Trimming took 4 bases from V and 0 from J, leaving 11 bases between them. The germline V gene has CDR1 SGHVS and CDR2 FNYEAQ. The CDR3 reads CASSSPQGSTDTQYF. For the CDR3, the DNA is TGTGCCAGCAGCTCCCCCCAGGGTAGCACAGATACGCAGTATTTT.

This clonotype has just a few counts. The rearrangement uses TRBV2 and TRBJ1-6; D remains ambiguous. CDR1 SNHLY and CDR2 FYNNEI come from the germline V gene. CDR3 length equals 13 residues. V lost 8 bases and J lost 8, with 13 bases in between. The CDR3 region is CASLRAGYSPLHF. The CDR3 nucleotides are TGTGCCAGCCTTAGGGCAGGCTATTCACCCCTCCACTTT.

The chain couples TRBV27 to TRBJ1-2, with a tentative D call TRBD1 (5 bases). CDR3 size: 14 residues. The V gene's germline CDR1 is MNHEY and CDR2 SMNVEV (reference sequence). Trimming left V 0 bases short and J 6 bases short, with 11 bases between. Written as DNA, the CDR3 is TGTGCCAGCAGTTTATCCCATTCAGGGAATGGCTACACCTTC. Translating gives CASSLSHSGNGYTF.

This clonotype was detected a few times. This chain connects TRBV6-2 or TRBV6-3 to TRBJ1-2, with D unresolved. V was cut by 8 bases and J by 2 bases, with 12 bases left in between. CDR3 length: 13 residues. Germline assignment: CDR1 MNHEY and CDR2 SVGEGT. The DNA of the CDR3 is TGTGCCAGCTGCGCCGACAAGAACTATGGCTACACCTTC. Translation: CASCADKNYGYTF.